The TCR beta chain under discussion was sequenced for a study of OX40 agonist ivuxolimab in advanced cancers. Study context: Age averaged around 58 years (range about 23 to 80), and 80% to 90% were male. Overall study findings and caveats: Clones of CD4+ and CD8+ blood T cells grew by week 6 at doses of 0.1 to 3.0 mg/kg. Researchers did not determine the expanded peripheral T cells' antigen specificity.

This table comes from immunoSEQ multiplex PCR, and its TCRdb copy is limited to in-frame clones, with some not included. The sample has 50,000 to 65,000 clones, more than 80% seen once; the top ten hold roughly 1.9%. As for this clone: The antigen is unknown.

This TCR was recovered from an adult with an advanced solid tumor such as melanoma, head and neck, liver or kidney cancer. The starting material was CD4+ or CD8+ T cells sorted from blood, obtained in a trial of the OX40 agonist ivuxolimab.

The CDR3 DNA reads TGTGCCAGCAGTGAACTGTTTTGGGTTCCGAACCAAGAGACCCAGTACTTC. This translates into CASSELFWVPNQETQYF. The rearrangement links TRBV6-4 to TRBJ2-5, with no clear D. The CDR3 sequence is 17 residues long. V lost 3 bases, J lost 0 bases, and 17 bases lay in between. CDR1 is MRHNA and CDR2 is SNTAGT in the germline V gene.